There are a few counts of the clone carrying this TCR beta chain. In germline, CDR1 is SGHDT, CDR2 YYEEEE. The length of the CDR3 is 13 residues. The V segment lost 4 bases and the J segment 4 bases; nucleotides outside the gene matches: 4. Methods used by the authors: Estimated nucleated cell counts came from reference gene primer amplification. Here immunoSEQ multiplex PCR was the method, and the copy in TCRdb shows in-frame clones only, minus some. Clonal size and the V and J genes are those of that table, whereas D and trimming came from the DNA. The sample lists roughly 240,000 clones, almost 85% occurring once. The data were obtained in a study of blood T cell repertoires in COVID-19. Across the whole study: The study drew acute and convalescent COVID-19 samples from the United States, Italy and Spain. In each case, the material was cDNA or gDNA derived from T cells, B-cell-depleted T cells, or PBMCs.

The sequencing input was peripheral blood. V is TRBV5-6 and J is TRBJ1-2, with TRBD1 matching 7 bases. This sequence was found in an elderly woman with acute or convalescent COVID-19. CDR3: CASSPTGAYGYTF. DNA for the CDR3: TGTGCCAGCAGCCCAACAGGGGCCTATGGCTACACCTTC. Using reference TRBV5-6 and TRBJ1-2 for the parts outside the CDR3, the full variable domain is DAGVTQSPTHLIKTRGQQVTLRCSPKSGHDTVSWYQQALGQGPQFIFQYYEEEERQRGNFPDRFSGHQFPNYSSELNVNALLLGDSALYLCASSPTGAYGYTFGSGTRLTVV.